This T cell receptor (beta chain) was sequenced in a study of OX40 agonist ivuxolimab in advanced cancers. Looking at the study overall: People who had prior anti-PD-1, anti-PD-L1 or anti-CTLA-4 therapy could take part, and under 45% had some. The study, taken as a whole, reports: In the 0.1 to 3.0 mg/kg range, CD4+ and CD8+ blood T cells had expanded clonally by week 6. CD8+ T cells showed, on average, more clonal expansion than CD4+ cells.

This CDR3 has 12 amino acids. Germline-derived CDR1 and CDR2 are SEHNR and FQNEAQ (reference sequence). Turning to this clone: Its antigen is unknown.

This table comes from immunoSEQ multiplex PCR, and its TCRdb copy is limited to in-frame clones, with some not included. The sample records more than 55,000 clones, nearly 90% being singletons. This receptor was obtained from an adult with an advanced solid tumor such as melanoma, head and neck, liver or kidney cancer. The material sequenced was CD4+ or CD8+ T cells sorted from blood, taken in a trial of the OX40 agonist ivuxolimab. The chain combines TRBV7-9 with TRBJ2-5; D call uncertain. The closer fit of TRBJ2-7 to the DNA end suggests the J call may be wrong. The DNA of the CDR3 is TGTGCCAGCAGCTTATCCTACTACGAGCAGTACTTC. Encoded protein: CASSLSYYEQYF.